These T cell receptor beta chains were read from a single sample in a study of OX40 agonist ivuxolimab in advanced cancers. Using immunoSEQ multiplex PCR, the repertoire was profiled, and TCRdb retains in-frame clones only, with some absent. This table holds about 99,000 clones, 90% to 96% found once. The sequenced sample was CD4+ or CD8+ T cells sorted from blood, obtained in a trial of the OX40 agonist ivuxolimab. The receptors derive from an adult with an advanced solid tumor such as melanoma, head and neck, liver or kidney cancer. The CDR3 runs from the conserved cysteine through the conserved F or W. The size field is filled for only some rows; it gives once, few, many or a size class.

J gene,V gene,clone size,CDR3 length,CDR3 protein
TRBJ1-2,TRBV5-1,.,14,CASSPVDPSYGYTF
TRBJ2-5,TRBV28,.,15,CASSSYPGGRETQYF
TRBJ1-1,TRBV5-1,.,14,CASILRAGATEAFF
TRBJ2-1,TRBV6-5,.,13,CASSLGERYEQFF
TRBJ2-2,TRBV7-9,.,15,CASSLAPSRAGELFF
TRBJ1-2,TRBV4-1,once,15,CASSPPGTGLYGYTF
TRBJ2-1,TRBV27,.,16,CASSLTSEGSYNEQFF
TRBJ1-6,TRBV28,.,16,CASVGSLRSYNSPLHF
TRBJ2-2,TRBV28,once,16,CASPPPGQGITGELFF
TRBJ1-1,TRBV9,.,14,CASSVDLGATEAFF
TRBJ2-1,TRBV5-4,once,11,CASSHLREQFF
TRBJ2-3,TRBV4-2,.,13,CASSQLELNTQYF
TRBJ2-7,TRBV21-1,.,20,CASSKVWERTSGRGAGEQYF
TRBJ1-2,TRBV6-1,.,13,CATYRKGLDGYTF
TRBJ2-2,TRBV16,few,12,CASSQIPGELFF
TRBJ2-7,TRBV19,.,15,CASSSPRDGSYEQYF
TRBJ2-7,TRBV4-2,.,15,CASSQDMDVSYEQYF
TRBJ2-6,TRBV27,once,16,CASSLSAASGANVLTF
TRBJ2-5,TRBV27,.,15,CASNGGGGAFETQYF
TRBJ1-4,TRBV28,.,16,CASSLSAGATNEKLFF
TRBJ2-3,TRBV7-9,.,15,CASTSPRASTDTQYF
TRBJ2-4,TRBV19,.,18,CASSMGLAGGPDKNIQYF
TRBJ2-7,TRBV7-6,.,15,CASSLEPDRAYEQYF
TRBJ2-5,TRBV5-4,.,15,CASSLLTGGQETQYF
TRBJ2-1,TRBV19,.,15,CASRVSTSAYNEQFF
TRBJ2-7,TRBV2,.,13,CASIGGSGPEQYF
TRBJ1-3,TRBV18,.,21,CASSPFEEARAGEPSGNTIYF
TRBJ2-7,TRBV27,.,14,CASSLVQGAHEQYF
TRBJ2-3,TRBV9,.,12,CASSPSTDTQYF
TRBJ2-1,TRBV7-3,once,16,CASSPEPLAGGSEQFF
TRBJ2-3,TRBV27,few,11,CASSLGDTQYF
TRBJ1-2,TRBV10-3,.,12,CARGGADYGYTF
TRBJ1-1,TRBV9,.,13,CASSATGNTEAFF
TRBJ2-7,TRBV15,.,14,CATSRVGEGQTQYF
.,TRBV19,once,15,CASSDPARDSDEQYF
TRBJ2-3,TRBV4-2,.,17,CASSQPPGPAATDTQYF
TRBJ2-1,TRBV28,.,12,CASSSDSNEQFF
TRBJ1-5,TRBV11-2,.,16,CASSHGTGANNQPQHF
TRBJ2-5,TRBV5-1,once,16,CASSWIGAAGRETQYF
TRBJ2-1,TRBV7-9,once,14,CASSLGGTTIEQFF
TRBJ2-1,TRBV9,.,17,CASSVEAQLSSYNEQFF
TRBJ1-5,TRBV28,.,15,CASSFRQGGDQPQHF
TRBJ1-2,TRBV6-5,.,15,CASSYSTTGGNGYTF
TRBJ1-2,TRBV5-4,.,14,CASSGGQGIYGYTF
.,TRBV28,.,14,CASNPGQVIYEQYF
TRBJ2-1,TRBV9,.,16,CASSPWTSGRMDEQFF
TRBJ1-4,TRBV18,once,18,CASSPGGAGSGTNEKLFF
TRBJ2-5,TRBV7-9,once,16,CASSLGRTFYQETQYF
TRBJ2-7,TRBV28,.,14,CASHGREVGYEQYF
.,TRBV19,.,14,CASSPRQAPYEQYF
TRBJ2-7,TRBV11-2,.,12,CASMGRGREQYF
TRBJ2-3,TRBV29-1,.,13,CSARGESTDTQYF
TRBJ2-2,TRBV7-3,.,17,CASSLGVGAGDAGELFF